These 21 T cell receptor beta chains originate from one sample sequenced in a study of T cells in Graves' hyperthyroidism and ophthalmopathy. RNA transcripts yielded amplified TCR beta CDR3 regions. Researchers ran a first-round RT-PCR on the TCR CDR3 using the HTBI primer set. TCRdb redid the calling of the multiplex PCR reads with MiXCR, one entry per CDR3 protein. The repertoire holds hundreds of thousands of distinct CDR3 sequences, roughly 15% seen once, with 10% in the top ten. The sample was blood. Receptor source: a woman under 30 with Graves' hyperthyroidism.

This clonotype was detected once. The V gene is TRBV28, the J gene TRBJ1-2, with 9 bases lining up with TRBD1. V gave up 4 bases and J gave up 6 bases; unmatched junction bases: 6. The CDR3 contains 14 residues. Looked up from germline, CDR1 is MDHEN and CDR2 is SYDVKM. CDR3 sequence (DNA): TGTGCCAGCAGTTCGCGGGACAGGGCGAATGGCTACACCTTC. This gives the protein CASSSRDRANGYTF.

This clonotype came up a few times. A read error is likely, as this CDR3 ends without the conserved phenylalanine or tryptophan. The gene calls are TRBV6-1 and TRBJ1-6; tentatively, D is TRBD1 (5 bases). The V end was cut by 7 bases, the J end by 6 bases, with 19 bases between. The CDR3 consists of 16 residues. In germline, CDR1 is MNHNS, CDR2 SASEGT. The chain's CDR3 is CASNPQGGQSNSPLHS. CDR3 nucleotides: TGTGCCAGCAATCCCCAGGGCGGGCAGAGTAATTCACCCCTCCACTCT.

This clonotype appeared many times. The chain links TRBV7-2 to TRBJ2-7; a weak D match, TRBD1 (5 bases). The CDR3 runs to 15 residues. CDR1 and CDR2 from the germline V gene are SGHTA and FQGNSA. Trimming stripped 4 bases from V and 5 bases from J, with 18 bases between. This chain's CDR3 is CASSSQGFPRDEQYF. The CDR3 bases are TGTGCCAGCAGCTCGCAGGGTTTCCCTCGGGACGAGCAGTACTTC.

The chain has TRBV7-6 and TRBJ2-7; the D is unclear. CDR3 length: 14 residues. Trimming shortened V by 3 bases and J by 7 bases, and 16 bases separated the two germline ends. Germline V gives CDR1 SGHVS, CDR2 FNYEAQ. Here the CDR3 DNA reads TGTGCCAGCAGCTTGGGTGGCAGTAATGAGGAGCAGTACTTC. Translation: CASSLGGSNEEQYF.

CDR3 amino acids: CSVHPGSSYNEQFF. Here the CDR3 DNA reads TGCAGTGTTCATCCAGGCAGCTCCTACAATGAGCAGTTCTTC. V and J are TRBV20-1 and TRBJ2-1; no reliable D call. The germline V and J ends were trimmed by 7 bases and 0 bases, with 13 bases remaining between them. The CDR3 sequence is 14 residues long. The germline V gene encodes CDR1 DFQATT and CDR2 SNEGSKA (reference sequence).

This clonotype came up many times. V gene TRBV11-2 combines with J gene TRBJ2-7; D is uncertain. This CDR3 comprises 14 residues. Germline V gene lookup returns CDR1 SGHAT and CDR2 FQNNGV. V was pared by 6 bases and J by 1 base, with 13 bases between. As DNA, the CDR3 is TGTGCCAGCAGATTGCAATATCGGTCCTACGAGCAGTACTTC. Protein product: CASRLQYRSYEQYF.

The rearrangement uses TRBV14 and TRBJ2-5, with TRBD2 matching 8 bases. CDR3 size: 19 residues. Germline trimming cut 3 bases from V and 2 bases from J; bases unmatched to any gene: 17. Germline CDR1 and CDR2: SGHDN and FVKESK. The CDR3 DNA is TGTGCCAGCAGCCAGGGGCTTGGGACTAGGGATAATTCACAAGAGACCCAGTACTTC. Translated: CASSQGLGTRDNSQETQYF.

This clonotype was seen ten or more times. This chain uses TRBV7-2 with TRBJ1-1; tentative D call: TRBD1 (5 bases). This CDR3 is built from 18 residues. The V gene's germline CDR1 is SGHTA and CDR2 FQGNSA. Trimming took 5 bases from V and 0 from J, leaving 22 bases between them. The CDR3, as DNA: TGTGCCAGCAGCAAAGGGGATGGCCGGAGATATATGAACACTGAAGCTTTCTTT. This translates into CASSKGDGRRYMNTEAFF.

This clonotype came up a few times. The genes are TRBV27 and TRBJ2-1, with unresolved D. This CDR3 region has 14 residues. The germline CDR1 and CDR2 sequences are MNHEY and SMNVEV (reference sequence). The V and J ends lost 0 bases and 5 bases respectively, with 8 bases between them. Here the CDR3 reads CASSLSGLHNEQFF. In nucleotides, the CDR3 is TGTGCCAGCAGTTTATCCGGTCTGCACAATGAGCAGTTCTTC.

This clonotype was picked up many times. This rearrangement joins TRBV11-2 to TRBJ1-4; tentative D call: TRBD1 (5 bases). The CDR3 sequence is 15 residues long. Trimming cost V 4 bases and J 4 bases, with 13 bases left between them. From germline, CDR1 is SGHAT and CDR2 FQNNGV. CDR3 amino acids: CASSYTGTFNEKLFF. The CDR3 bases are TGTGCCAGCAGCTATACCGGGACTTTTAATGAAAAACTGTTTTTT.

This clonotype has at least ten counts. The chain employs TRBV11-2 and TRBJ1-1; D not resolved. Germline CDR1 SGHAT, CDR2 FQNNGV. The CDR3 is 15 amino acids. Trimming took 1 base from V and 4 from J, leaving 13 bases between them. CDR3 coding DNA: TGTGCCAGCAGCTTAGTGTCGGGGTTGGGCACTGAAGCTTTCTTT. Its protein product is CASSLVSGLGTEAFF.

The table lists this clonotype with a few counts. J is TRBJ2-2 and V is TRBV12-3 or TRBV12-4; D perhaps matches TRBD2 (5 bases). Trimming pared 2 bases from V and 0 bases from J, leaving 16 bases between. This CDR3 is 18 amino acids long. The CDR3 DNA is TGTGCCAGCAGTTTAAATTTTCCGGCGGGCCCGAACACCGGGGAGCTGTTTTTT. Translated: CASSLNFPAGPNTGELFF.

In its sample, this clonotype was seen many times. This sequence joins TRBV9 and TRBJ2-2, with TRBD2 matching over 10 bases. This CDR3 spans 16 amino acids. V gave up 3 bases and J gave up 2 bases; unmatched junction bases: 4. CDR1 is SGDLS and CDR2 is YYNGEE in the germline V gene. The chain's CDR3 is CASSGTSGTNTGELFF. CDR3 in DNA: TGTGCCAGCAGCGGGACTAGCGGAACAAACACCGGGGAGCTGTTTTTT.

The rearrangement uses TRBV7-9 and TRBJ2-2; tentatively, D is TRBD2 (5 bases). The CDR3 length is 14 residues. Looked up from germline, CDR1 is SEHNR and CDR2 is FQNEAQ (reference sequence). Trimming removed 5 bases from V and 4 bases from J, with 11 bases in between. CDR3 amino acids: CASSRGPPTGELFF. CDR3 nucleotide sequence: TGTGCCAGCAGCAGAGGGCCACCCACCGGGGAGCTGTTTTTT. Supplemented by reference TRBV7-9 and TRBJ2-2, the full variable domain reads DTGVSQNPRHKITKRGQNVTFRCDPISEHNRLYWYRQTLGQGPEFLTYFQNEAQLEKSRLLSDRFSAERPKGSFSTLEIQRTEQGDSAMYLCASSRGPPTGELFFGEGSRLTVL.

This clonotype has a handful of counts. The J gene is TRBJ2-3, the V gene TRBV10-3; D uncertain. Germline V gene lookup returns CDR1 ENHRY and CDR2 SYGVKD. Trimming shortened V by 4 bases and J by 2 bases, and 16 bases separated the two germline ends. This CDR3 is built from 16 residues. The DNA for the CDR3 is TGTGCCATCAGTGCTTCATGGGGAAGCCCCACAGATACGCAGTATTTT. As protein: CAISASWGSPTDTQYF.

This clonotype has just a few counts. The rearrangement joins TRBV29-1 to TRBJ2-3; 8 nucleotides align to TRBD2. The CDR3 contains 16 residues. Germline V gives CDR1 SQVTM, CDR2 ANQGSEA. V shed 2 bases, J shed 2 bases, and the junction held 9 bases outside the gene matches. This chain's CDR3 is CSVEIGVAGLTDTQYF. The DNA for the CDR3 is TGCAGCGTTGAAATCGGGGTAGCGGGACTCACAGATACGCAGTATTTT.

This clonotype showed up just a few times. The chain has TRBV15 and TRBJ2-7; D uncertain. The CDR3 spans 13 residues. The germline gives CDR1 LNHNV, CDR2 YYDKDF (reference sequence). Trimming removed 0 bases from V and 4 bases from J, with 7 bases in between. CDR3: CATSRDADYEQYF. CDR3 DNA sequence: TGTGCCACCAGCAGAGATGCTGATTACGAGCAGTACTTC.

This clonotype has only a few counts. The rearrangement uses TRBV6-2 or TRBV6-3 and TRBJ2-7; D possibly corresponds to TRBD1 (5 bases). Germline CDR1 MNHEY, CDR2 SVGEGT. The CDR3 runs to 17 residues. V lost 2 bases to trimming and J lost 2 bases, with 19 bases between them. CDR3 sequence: CASSYPGSLGLPYEQYF. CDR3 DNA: TGTGCCAGCAGTTACCCTGGGTCCCTGGGGCTACCCTACGAGCAGTACTTC.

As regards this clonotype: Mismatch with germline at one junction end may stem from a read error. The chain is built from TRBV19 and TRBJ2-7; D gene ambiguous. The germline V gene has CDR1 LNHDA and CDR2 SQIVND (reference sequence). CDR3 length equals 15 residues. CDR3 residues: CASSIAGQDVSEQYF. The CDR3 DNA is TGTGCCAGCAGTATAGCCGGGCAGGACGTCTCAGAGCAGTACTTC.

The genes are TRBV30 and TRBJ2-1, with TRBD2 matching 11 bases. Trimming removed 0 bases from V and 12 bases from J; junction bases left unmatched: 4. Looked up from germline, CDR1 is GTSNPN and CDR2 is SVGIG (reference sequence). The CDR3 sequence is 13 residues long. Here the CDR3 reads CAWSVRLAGGQFF. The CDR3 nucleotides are TGTGCCTGGAGTGTAAGGCTAGCGGGAGGGCAGTTCTTC.

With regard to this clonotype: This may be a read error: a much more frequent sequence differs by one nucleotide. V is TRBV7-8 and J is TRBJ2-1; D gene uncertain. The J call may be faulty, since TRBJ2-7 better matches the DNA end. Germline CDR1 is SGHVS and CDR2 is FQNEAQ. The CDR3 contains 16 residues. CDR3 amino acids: CASSLFLGRSNNEQYF. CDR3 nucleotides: TGTGCCAGCAGCTTATTCCTGGGTAGAAGCAACAATGAGCAGTACTTC.